This TCR beta chain was profiled in a study of blood T cells in healthy people across ages. Points from the study as a whole: Age advanced and TCR beta diversity per million T cells fell, roughly linearly.

Through a sample-barcoded 5' primer and a J-beta primer mix, a second PCR was run for roughly 6 to 12 cycles. TCRdb re-derived calls from the 5' RACE reads in MiXCR, one entry per CDR3 protein. The table has 730,000 or so distinct CDR3 sequences, roughly 44% seen once. The extraction recovered at least 6 micrograms of total RNA per sample. Germline loops: CDR1 SGHAT, CDR2 FQNNGV. V dropped 1 base and J dropped 4; count of bases not matched to a gene: 10. The CDR3 extends over 17 amino acids. On this clonotype itself: Its cognate antigen is unknown.

The chain carries TRBV11-2 and TRBJ2-1; 7 bases line up with TRBD2. Sequences were obtained from blood. The sequence was obtained from a woman aged 60-75 years in good health. The CDR3 protein is CASSLGPQGGMYNEQFF. CDR3 sequence (DNA): TGTGCCAGCAGCTTAGGGCCCCAGGGAGGGATGTACAATGAGCAGTTCTTC.